Below, 30 T cell receptor beta chains from the same sample are listed, as sequenced in a study of cytomegalovirus exposure and HLA in healthy donors. The PCR used 60 Vbeta and 13 Jbeta primers. Data came from immunoSEQ multiplex PCR; TCRdb stores just in-frame clones and leaves some out. The sample has about 130,000 clones, 74% seen once. The specimen sequenced was PBMCs. These receptors were taken from a man between 18 and 35 years old in good health and CMV-seropositive.

The chain is built from TRBV4-3 and TRBJ2-1; 11 positions agree with TRBD2. Germline CDR1 is LGHNA and CDR2 is YSLEER. The CDR3 is 16 residues long. V shed 5 bases, J shed 9 bases, and the junction held 12 bases outside the gene matches. This CDR3 reads CASSSGLAGTIGEQFF. CDR3 nucleotides: TGCGCCAGCAGCTCCGGACTAGCGGGTACAATCGGTGAGCAGTTCTTC.

The chain has TRBV30 and TRBJ1-6, with D unresolved. From germline, CDR1 is GTSNPN and CDR2 SVGIG (reference sequence). The germline V and J ends were trimmed by 3 bases and 5 bases, with 11 bases remaining between them. There are 14 residues in the CDR3. CDR3 DNA sequence: TGTGCCTGGAGGGCGGGGAGAGATAATTCACCCCTCCACTTT. Its translation is CAWRAGRDNSPLHF.

V and J are TRBV9 and TRBJ1-4, with a possible D match to TRBD1 (6 bases). Germline CDR1 and CDR2: SGDLS and YYNGEE. This CDR3 contains 17 residues. The ends were cut back, 4 bases at V and 3 bases at J, with 19 bases in the middle. The CDR3 DNA reads TGTGCCAGCAGCCCGATTCTGGGGGCCGGGGCTAATGAAAAACTGTTTTTT. Encoded protein: CASSPILGAGANEKLFF.

This clone was seen a handful of times. V and J are TRBV29-1 and TRBJ1-2, with D possibly TRBD1 on 6 matching bases. In germline, CDR1 is SQVTM, CDR2 ANQGSEA. Trimming cost V 0 bases and J 2 bases, with 10 bases left between them. The CDR3 sequence is 14 residues long. In DNA form, the CDR3 reads TGCAGCGTTGAAGAAGGGCAGGGGAACTATGGCTACACCTTC. Protein: CSVEEGQGNYGYTF.

This clone came up a few times. The chain joins TRBV5-6 to TRBJ2-7, with 9 bases identical to TRBD2. This CDR3 spans 14 amino acids. With 4 bases clipped from V and 2 bases from J, the junction kept 4 bases outside the gene matches. Germline V gene sequence: CDR1 SGHDT, CDR2 YYEEEE. The CDR3 sequence: CASSTKRGAYEQYF. DNA for the CDR3: TGTGCCAGCAGCACCAAGCGGGGGGCCTACGAGCAGTACTTC.

The chain combines TRBV7-9 with TRBJ1-5, with 7 positions matching TRBD1. The CDR3 loop spans 15 amino acids. Germline V gene sequence: CDR1 SEHNR, CDR2 FQNEAQ (reference sequence). V lost 5 bases, J lost 0 bases, and 4 bases stayed unmatched. This CDR3 is CASSPGTASNQPQHF. DNA for the CDR3: TGTGCCAGCAGCCCCGGGACAGCTAGCAATCAGCCCCAGCATTTT.

The chain recombines TRBV5-6 with TRBJ2-5; 10 bases are shared with TRBD2. The CDR3 totals 15 residues. Germline V CDR1 and CDR2: SGHDT, YYEEEE. The V segment lost 4 bases and the J segment 1 base; nucleotides outside the gene matches: 4. CDR3 region: CASSLLAGFQETQYF. Here the CDR3 DNA reads TGTGCCAGCAGCCTACTAGCGGGATTCCAAGAGACCCAGTACTTC.

J is TRBJ1-1 and V is TRBV27, with TRBD1 as a possible D gene (5 bases). The V end was cut by 5 bases, the J end by 2 bases, with 15 bases between. CDR3 length equals 15 residues. Germline V gene lookup returns CDR1 MNHEY and CDR2 SMNVEV (reference sequence). CDR3 in amino acids: CASSKRQRINTEAFF. In DNA, the CDR3 is TGTGCCAGCAGTAAAAGACAGAGGATCAACACTGAAGCTTTCTTT.

This CDR3 is CASNRGVRETQYF. CDR3 coding DNA: TGTGCCAGCAACAGGGGAGTACGGGAGACCCAGTACTTC. This chain joins TRBV6-6 and TRBJ2-5; 7 bases match TRBD1. V shed 7 bases, J shed 5 bases, and the junction held 7 bases outside the gene matches. The CDR3 is 13 amino acids. The V gene's germline CDR1 is MNHNY and CDR2 SVGAGI (reference sequence).

The rearrangement links TRBV5-1 to TRBJ2-5; perhaps TRBD2 as D (5 bases). The DNA end is more similar to TRBJ2-7, so the J call may be wrong. Germline V lookup: CDR1 SGHRS, CDR2 YFSETQ. This CDR3 is 14 amino acids long. The DNA of the CDR3 is TGCGCCAGCAGCTTGGGTGGGAGCGCCGCCGAGCAGTACTTC. Its translation is CASSLGGSAAEQYF.

V and J are TRBV15 and TRBJ1-3; 10 nucleotides line up with TRBD1. Losses at the gene ends were 0 bases for V and 2 bases for J; bases not matched to a gene: 10. The CDR3 totals 19 residues. Looked up from germline, CDR1 is LNHNV and CDR2 is YYDKDF (reference sequence). The CDR3 coding sequence is TGTGCCACCAGCAGAGATTGGGGGACAGGGGTTTGGGCTGGAAACACCATATATTTT. It codes for CATSRDWGTGVWAGNTIYF. Supplemented by reference TRBV15 and TRBJ1-3, the full variable domain reads DAMVIQNPRYQVTQFGKPVTLSCSQTLNHNVMYWYQQKSSQAPKLLFHYYDKDFNNEADTPDNFQSRRPNTSFCFLDIRSPGLGDTAMYLCATSRDWGTGVWAGNTIYFGEGSWLTVV.

This clone was seen just once. This chain connects TRBV7-2 to TRBJ2-7, with a weak D call TRBD1 (6 bases). Germline assignment: CDR1 SGHTA and CDR2 FQGNSA. The CDR3 covers 13 residues. Trimming pared 4 bases from V and 6 bases from J, leaving 13 bases between. CDR3 nucleotide sequence: TGTGCCAGCAGCTCCCAACAGGGCCGCGAGCAGTACTTC. Protein product: CASSSQQGREQYF.

The chain recombines TRBV6-1 with TRBJ2-4, with 10 bases fitting TRBD1. In germline, CDR1 is MNHNS, CDR2 SASEGT. This CDR3 is 15 amino acids long. The J segment lost 9 bases and the V segment lost 4 bases, leaving 9 bases of the junction unmatched. The CDR3, as DNA: TGTGCCAGCAGTGCCGGGACAGGGGCGGAGGGCATTCAGTACTTC. This sequence encodes CASSAGTGAEGIQYF.

V and J are TRBV19 and TRBJ2-5; TRBD1 is a possible D gene (5 bases). Germline V lookup: CDR1 LNHDA, CDR2 SQIVND (reference sequence). This CDR3 is built from 15 residues. The V end lost 3 bases, the J end lost 4 bases, and 15 bases lay between the germline ends. The chain's CDR3 is CASSILDTMGETQYF. CDR3 DNA sequence: TGTGCCAGTAGTATCCTGGACACGATGGGAGAGACCCAGTACTTC. Looking up the rest from reference TRBV19 and TRBJ2-5 gives the full variable domain: DGGITQSPKYLFRKEGQNVTLSCEQNLNHDAMYWYRQDPGQGLRLIYYSQIVNDFQKGDIAEGYSVSREKKESFPLTVTSAQKNPTAFYLCASSILDTMGETQYFGPGTRLLVL.

The CDR3 here is CASSDSFSGTQYF. For the CDR3, the DNA is TGTGCCAGCAGTGATTCCTTCTCCGGTACGCAGTATTTT. The rearrangement links TRBV2 to TRBJ2-3; D uncertain. The CDR3 runs 13 residues. V was shortened by 3 bases and J by 8 bases, with 12 bases between the two germline ends. Germline CDR1 and CDR2: SNHLY and FYNNEI.

Comment on this clone: Different DNA sequences within this sample yield the same CDR3. The gene calls are TRBV7-9 and TRBJ2-1; 11 nucleotides line up with TRBD1. The CDR3 is made up of 15 amino acids. The junction had 0 bases not matched to a gene; V was cut back by 1 base and J by 4 bases. Germline V gives CDR1 SEHNR, CDR2 FQNEAQ (reference sequence). CDR3 protein: CASSLGDRGYNEQFF. CDR3 DNA: TGTGCCAGCAGCTTAGGGGACAGGGGGTACAATGAGCAGTTCTTC.

The genes are TRBV4-3 and TRBJ1-1; D not certain. Germline-derived CDR1 and CDR2 are LGHNA and YSLEER. The length of the CDR3 is 15 residues. The germline V and J ends were trimmed by 2 bases and 4 bases, with 14 bases remaining between them. In DNA form, the CDR3 reads TGCGCCAGCAGCCAAATTGGACGGAGGGTCACTGAAGCTTTCTTT. The encoded protein is CASSQIGRRVTEAFF.

This chain uses TRBV10-3 with TRBJ1-4; D possibly corresponds to TRBD1 (5 bases). Trimming took 8 bases from V and 7 from J, leaving 14 bases between them. Germline loops: CDR1 ENHRY, CDR2 SYGVKD. The CDR3 length is 13 residues. The CDR3 region is CAIGEQDIEKLFF. The DNA for the CDR3 is TGTGCCATCGGCGAACAGGACATTGAAAAACTGTTTTTT.

The gene calls are TRBV28 and TRBJ2-7; the D gene is possibly TRBD1 (6 bases). The CDR3 covers 15 residues. Trimming removed 1 base at V and 2 bases at J, with 12 bases between. The germline V gene has CDR1 MDHEN and CDR2 SYDVKM. CDR3 in amino acids: CASSLFGGQPYEQYF. CDR3 DNA sequence: TGTGCCAGCAGTTTATTCGGCGGACAGCCCTACGAGCAGTACTTC.

The chain combines TRBV7-9 with TRBJ2-2; 8 nucleotides agree with TRBD1. The germline CDR1 and CDR2 sequences are SEHNR and FQNEAQ (reference sequence). V lost 1 base and J lost 6; bases outside the gene matches: 1. The CDR3 totals 14 residues. The CDR3 DNA reads as TGTGCCAGCAGCTTAGGGACAGGGCCCGGGGAGCTGTTTTTT. Protein product: CASSLGTGPGELFF.

This clone has more than one count but fewer than ten. The chain is built from TRBV5-1 and TRBJ1-4; 7 nucleotides agree with TRBD1. This CDR3 is 15 amino acids long. The V gene end was trimmed by 6 bases and the J gene end by 8 bases; junction bases not matched to a gene: 13. Germline CDR1 is SGHRS and CDR2 is YFSETQ. The CDR3 nucleotides are TGCGCCAGCACCGCCGACCGACAGGGCGGGGAAAAACTGTTTTTT. Translation: CASTADRQGGEKLFF.

The chain is built from TRBV28 and TRBJ2-7; D call uncertain. Between the trimmed V and J ends, which lost 1 base and 3 bases, there was a span of 4 bases. CDR3 length: 12 residues. The germline gives CDR1 MDHEN, CDR2 SYDVKM. CDR3 in DNA: TGTGCCAGCAGTTTATCCCTCTACGAGCAGTACTTC. This sequence encodes CASSLSLYEQYF.

The chain combines TRBV28 with TRBJ1-1; TRBD1 is a possible D gene (5 bases). V dropped 5 bases and J dropped 4 bases, with 17 bases sitting between them. This CDR3 spans 15 amino acids. Germline V gene sequence: CDR1 MDHEN, CDR2 SYDVKM. The chain's CDR3 is CASSTPPGSLTEAFF. The CDR3 DNA reads as TGTGCCAGCAGTACCCCGCCAGGGTCCCTCACTGAAGCTTTCTTT.

J is TRBJ1-5 and V is TRBV5-6; no clear D gene. Trimming removed 2 bases from V and 6 bases from J, with 12 bases in between. The CDR3 contains 14 residues. Germline assignment: CDR1 SGHDT and CDR2 YYEEEE. The chain's CDR3 is CASSLLGDSQPQHF. CDR3 nucleotide sequence: TGTGCCAGCAGCTTACTGGGAGATAGTCAGCCCCAGCATTTT.

This chain joins TRBV7-2 and TRBJ2-5; the match to TRBD2 covers 13 bases. This CDR3 is built from 15 residues. Germline CDR1 and CDR2: SGHTA and FQGNSA. The J segment lost 11 bases and the V segment lost 5 bases, leaving 11 bases of the junction unmatched. Here the CDR3 DNA reads TGTGCCAGCAGCCTCAAACTAGCGGGGGGGCAACGGCAGTACTTC. Its protein is CASSLKLAGGQRQYF.

V gene TRBV7-2 combines with J gene TRBJ1-3; no clear D gene. CDR3 size: 19 residues. Germline loops: CDR1 SGHTA, CDR2 FQGNSA. With 4 bases removed from V and 1 base from J, the gap between germline ends came to 23 bases. The CDR3 bases are TGTGCCAGCAGCTCAAACCCAACCCGAAACTTCCCGTCTGGAAACACCATATATTTT. It is translated as CASSSNPTRNFPSGNTIYF.

The genes are TRBV18 and TRBJ2-1; 8 nucleotides agree with TRBD2. The CDR3 runs to 15 residues. J lost 8 bases, V lost 3 bases, and 9 bases had no gene match. Germline assignment: CDR1 KGHSH and CDR2 LQKENI. CDR3 sequence reads: CASSPRRGRSDEQFF. The CDR3 coding sequence is TGTGCCAGCTCACCCCGCCGCGGGAGGTCCGATGAGCAGTTCTTC.

The V gene is TRBV19, the J gene TRBJ1-1; TRBD1 might be the D (6 bases). This CDR3 comprises 14 residues. Per the germline V gene, CDR1 is LNHDA and CDR2 is SQIVND (reference sequence). Trimming pared 1 base from V and 7 bases from J, leaving 13 bases between. The CDR3 region has the DNA TGTGCCAGTAGTATAGGTGGGGGCGCCGGTGAAGCTTTCTTT. It is translated as CASSIGGGAGEAFF.

The chain has TRBV19 and TRBJ1-1; D is ambiguous. V was cut by 7 bases and J by 10 bases, with 19 bases left in between. Germline CDR1 is LNHDA and CDR2 is SQIVND (reference sequence). The CDR3 extends over 13 amino acids. Here the CDR3 DNA reads TGTGCCAGTACCCCCCGGGAGGGTTTACGAGCTTTCTTT. Amino acids: CASTPREGLRAFF. The whole variable domain, remainder taken from reference TRBV19 and TRBJ1-1, is DGGITQSPKYLFRKEGQNVTLSCEQNLNHDAMYWYRQDPGQGLRLIYYSQIVNDFQKGDIAEGYSVSREKKESFPLTVTSAQKNPTAFYLCASTPREGLRAFFGQGTRLTVV.

This clone was found once. This chain joins TRBV28 and TRBJ2-1, with TRBD2 matching over 9 bases. CDR3 length: 15 residues. CDR1 MDHEN and CDR2 SYDVKM come from the germline V gene. V was clipped by 2 bases and J by 8 bases; unmatched bases: 7. The CDR3 bases are TGTGCCAGCAGTTTAGGCGGGGGGGTTTGGGATGAGCAGTTCTTC. It codes for CASSLGGGVWDEQFF.